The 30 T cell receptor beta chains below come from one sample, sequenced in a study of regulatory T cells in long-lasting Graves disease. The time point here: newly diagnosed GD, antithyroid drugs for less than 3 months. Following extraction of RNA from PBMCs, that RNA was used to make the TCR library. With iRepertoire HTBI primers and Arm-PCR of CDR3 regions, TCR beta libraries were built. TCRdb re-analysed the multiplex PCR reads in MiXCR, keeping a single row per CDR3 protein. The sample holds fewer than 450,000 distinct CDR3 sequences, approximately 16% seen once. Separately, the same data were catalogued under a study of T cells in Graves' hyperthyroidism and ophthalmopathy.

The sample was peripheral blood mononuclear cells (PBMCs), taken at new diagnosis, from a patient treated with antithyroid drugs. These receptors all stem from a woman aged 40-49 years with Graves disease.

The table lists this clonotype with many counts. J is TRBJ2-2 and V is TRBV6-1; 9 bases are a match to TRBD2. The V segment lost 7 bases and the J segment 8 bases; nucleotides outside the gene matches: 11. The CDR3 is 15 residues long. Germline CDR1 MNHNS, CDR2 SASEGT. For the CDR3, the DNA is TGTGCCAGCACTTCTATTAGCGGGAGATTTGGGGAGCTGTTTTTT. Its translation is CASTSISGRFGELFF.

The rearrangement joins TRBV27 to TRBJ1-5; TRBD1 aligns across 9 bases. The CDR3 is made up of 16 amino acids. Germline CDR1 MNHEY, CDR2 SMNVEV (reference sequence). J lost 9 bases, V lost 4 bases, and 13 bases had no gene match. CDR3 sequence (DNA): TGTGCCAGCAGTTCTCCGGGACAGGGAGCCTTAGGGCCCCAGCATTTT. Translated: CASSSPGQGALGPQHF.

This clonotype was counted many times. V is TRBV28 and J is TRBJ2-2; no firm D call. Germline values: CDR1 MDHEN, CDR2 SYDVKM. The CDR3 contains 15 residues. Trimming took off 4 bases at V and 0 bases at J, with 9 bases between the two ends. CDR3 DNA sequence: TGTGCCAGCAGTTCTCACGTACCGAACACCGGGGAGCTGTTTTTT. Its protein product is CASSSHVPNTGELFF.

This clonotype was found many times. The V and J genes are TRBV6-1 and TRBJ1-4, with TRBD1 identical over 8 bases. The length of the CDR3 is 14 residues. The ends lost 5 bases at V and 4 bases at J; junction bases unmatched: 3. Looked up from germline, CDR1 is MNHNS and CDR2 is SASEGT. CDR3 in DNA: TGTGCCAGCAGTCGTGACAGGGGTAATGAAAAACTGTTTTTT. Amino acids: CASSRDRGNEKLFF.

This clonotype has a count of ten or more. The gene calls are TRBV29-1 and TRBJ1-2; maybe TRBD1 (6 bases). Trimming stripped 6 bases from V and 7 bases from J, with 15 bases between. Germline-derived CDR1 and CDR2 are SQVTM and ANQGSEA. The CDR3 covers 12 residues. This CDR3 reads CSVARGQSGYTF. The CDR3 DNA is TGCAGCGTCGCCCGTGGACAGTCTGGCTACACCTTC.

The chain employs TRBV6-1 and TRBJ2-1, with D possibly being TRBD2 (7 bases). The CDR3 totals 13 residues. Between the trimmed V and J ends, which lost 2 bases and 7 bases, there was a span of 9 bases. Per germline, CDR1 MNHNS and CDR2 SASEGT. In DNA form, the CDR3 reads TGTGCCAGCAGTGAAAGGGGGGGGAATGAGCAGTTCTTC. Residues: CASSERGGNEQFF.

CDR3 residues: CATSDDGEAFF. The CDR3 DNA sequence: TGTGCCACCAGTGATGACGGTGAAGCTTTCTTT. This rearrangement joins TRBV24-1 to TRBJ1-1, with D unclear. This CDR3 comprises 11 residues. Germline values: CDR1 KGHDR, CDR2 SFDVKD. V shed 3 bases and J shed 7 bases, with 5 bases lying between them.

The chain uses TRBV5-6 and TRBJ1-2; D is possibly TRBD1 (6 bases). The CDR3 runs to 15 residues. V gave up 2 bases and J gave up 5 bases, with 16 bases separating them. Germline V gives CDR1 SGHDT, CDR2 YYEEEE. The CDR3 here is CASSLQPQGWYGYTF. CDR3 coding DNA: TGTGCCAGCAGCTTACAGCCCCAGGGGTGGTATGGCTACACCTTC.

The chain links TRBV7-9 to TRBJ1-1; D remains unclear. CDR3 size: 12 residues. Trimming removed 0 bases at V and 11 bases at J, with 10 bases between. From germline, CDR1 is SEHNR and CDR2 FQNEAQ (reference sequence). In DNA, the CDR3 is TGTGCCAGCAGCTTAGCGCAATCGGGGGCTTTCTTT. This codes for CASSLAQSGAFF.

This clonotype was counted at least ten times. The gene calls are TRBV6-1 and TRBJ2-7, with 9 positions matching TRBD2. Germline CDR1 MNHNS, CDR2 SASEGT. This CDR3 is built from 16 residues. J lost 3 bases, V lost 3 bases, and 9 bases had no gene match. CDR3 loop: CASSEALAGGNYEQYF. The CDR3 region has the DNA TGTGCCAGCAGTGAGGCCCTGGCGGGAGGGAACTACGAGCAGTACTTC.

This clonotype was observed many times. CDR3 amino acids: CASSLSRQGLSGYTF. For the CDR3, the DNA is TGTGCCAGCAGTTTATCGAGGCAGGGTCTTTCTGGCTACACCTTC. The chain is built from TRBV27 and TRBJ1-2; a weak D match, TRBD1 (5 bases). Looked up from germline, CDR1 is MNHEY and CDR2 is SMNVEV (reference sequence). The CDR3 runs to 15 residues. V was trimmed by 0 bases and J by 7 bases, leaving 15 bases between them.

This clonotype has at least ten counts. CDR3 in amino acids: CASSLRIGGSNQPQHF. The CDR3 DNA is TGTGCCAGCAGTCTTCGAATAGGGGGGAGCAATCAGCCCCAGCATTTT. The chain has TRBV12-3 or TRBV12-4 and TRBJ1-5; maybe TRBD1 (6 bases). CDR3 length: 16 residues. Deletions cut 5 bases from V and 1 base from J, with 15 bases between.

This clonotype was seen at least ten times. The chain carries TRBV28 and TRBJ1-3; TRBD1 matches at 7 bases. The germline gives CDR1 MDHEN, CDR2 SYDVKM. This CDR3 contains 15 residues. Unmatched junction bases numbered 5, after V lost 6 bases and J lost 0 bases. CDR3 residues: CASRGQITSGNTIYF. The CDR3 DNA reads TGTGCCAGCAGGGGACAGATTACCTCTGGAAACACCATATATTTT.

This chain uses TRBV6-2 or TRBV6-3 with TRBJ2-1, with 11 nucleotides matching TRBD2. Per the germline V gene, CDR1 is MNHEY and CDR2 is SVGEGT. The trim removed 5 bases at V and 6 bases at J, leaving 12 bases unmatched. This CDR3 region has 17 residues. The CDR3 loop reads CASSPPAGGTSGNEQFF. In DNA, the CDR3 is TGTGCCAGCAGTCCCCCCGCTGGTGGGACTAGCGGCAATGAGCAGTTCTTC.

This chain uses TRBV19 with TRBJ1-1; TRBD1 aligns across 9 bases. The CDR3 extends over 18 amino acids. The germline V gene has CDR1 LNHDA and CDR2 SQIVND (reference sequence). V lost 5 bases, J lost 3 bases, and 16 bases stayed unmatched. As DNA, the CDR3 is TGTGCCAGTAGTCCGAGAAGTCCCGACAGGGGGAGGGACACTGAAGCTTTCTTT. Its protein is CASSPRSPDRGRDTEAFF.

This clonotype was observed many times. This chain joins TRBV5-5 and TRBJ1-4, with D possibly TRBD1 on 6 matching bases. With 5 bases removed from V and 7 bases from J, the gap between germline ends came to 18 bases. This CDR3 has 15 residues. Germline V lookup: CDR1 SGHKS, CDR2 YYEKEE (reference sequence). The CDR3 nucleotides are TGTGCCAGCAGGAACCCGGGGGGCGCGGGTGAAAAACTGTTTTTT. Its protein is CASRNPGGAGEKLFF.

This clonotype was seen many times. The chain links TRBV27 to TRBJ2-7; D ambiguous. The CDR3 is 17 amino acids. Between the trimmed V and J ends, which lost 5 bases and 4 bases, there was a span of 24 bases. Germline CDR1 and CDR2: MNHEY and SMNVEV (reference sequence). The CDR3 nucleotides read TGTGCCAGCAGTCTATACACCTCAGCCTCAGACCCATACGAGCAGTACTTC. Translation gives CASSLYTSASDPYEQYF.

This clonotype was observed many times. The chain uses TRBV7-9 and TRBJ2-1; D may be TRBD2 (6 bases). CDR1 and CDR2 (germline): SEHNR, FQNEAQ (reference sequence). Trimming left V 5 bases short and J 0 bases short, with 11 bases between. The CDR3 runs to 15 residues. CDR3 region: CASSGLTNSYNEQFF. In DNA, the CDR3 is TGTGCCAGCAGCGGACTAACCAACTCCTACAATGAGCAGTTCTTC.

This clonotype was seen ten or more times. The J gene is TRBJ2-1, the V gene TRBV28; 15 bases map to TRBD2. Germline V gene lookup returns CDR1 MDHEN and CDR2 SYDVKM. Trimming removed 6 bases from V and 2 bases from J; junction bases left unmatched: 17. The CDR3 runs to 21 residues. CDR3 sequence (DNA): TGTGCCAGCAGCCCCGGAGTAGTCAGGGGACTAGCGGGAGGCACCTACAATGAGCAGTTCTTC. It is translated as CASSPGVVRGLAGGTYNEQFF. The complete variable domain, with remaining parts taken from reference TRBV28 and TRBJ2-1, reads DVKVTQSSRYLVKRTGEKVFLECVQDMDHENMFWYRQDPGLGLRLIYFSYDVKMKEKGDIPEGYSVSREKKERFSLILESASTNQTSMYLCASSPGVVRGLAGGTYNEQFFGPGTRLTVL.

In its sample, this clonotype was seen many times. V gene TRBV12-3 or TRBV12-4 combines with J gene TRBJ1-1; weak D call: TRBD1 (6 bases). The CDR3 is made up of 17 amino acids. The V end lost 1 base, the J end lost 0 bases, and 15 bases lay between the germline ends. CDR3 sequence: CASSLVVQGLMNTEAFF. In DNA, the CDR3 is TGTGCCAGCAGTTTAGTTGTTCAGGGGCTTATGAACACTGAAGCTTTCTTT.

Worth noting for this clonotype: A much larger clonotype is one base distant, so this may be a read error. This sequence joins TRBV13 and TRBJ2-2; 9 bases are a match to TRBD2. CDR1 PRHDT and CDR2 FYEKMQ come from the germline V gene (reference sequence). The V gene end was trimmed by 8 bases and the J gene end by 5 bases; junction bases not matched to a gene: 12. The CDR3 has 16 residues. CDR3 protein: CASGSVAGVWTGELFF. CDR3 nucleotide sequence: TGTGCCAGCGGCTCTGTAGCGGGAGTATGGACCGGGGAGCTGTTTTTT.

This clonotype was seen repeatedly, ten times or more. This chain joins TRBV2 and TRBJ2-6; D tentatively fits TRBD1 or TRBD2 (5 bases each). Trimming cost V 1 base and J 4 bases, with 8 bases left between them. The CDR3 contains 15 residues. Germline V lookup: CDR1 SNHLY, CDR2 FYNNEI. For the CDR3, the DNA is TGTGCCAGCAGTGAAGGGGGGTTGGGGGCCAACGTCCTGACTTTC. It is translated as CASSEGGLGANVLTF.

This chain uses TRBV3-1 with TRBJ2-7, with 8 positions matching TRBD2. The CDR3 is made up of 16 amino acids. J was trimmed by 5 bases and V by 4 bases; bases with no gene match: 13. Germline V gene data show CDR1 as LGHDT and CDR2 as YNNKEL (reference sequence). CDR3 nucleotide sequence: TGTGCCAGCAGCCTAGCCGGGAGCGGGAGACTACACGAGCAGTACTTC. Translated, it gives CASSLAGSGRLHEQYF.

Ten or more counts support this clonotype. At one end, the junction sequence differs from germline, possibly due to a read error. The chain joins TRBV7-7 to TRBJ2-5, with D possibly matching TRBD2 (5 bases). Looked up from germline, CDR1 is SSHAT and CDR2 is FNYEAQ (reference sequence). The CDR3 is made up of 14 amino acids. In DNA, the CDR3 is TGTGCTAGCAGCCGGGGAGTAAAAGAAGAGACCCAGTACTTC. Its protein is CASSRGVKEETQYF.

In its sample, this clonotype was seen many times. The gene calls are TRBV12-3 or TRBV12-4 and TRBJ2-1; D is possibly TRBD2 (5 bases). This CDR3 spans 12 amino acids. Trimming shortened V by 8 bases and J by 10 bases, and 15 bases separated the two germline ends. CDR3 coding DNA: TGTGCCAGCGGTCTGGCCCGAGGGGAGCAGTTCTTC. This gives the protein CASGLARGEQFF.

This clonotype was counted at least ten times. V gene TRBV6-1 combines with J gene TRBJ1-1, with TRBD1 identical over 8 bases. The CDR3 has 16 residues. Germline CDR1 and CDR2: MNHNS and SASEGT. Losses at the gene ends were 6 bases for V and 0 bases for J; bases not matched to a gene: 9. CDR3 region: CASSQGQGVMNTEAFF. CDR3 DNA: TGTGCCAGCAGCCAAGGACAGGGAGTTATGAACACTGAAGCTTTCTTT.

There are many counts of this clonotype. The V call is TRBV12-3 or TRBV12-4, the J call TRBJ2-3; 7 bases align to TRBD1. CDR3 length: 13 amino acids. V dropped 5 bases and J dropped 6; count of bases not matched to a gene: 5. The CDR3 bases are TGTGCCAGCAGTGCGGACAGGCGGGATACGCAGTATTTT. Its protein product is CASSADRRDTQYF.

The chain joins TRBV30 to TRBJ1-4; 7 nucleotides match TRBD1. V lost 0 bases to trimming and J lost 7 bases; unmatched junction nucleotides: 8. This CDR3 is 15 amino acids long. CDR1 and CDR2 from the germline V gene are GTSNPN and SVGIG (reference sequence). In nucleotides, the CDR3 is TGTGCCTGGAGTGTAAGACAGGGACGAAGTGAAAAACTGTTTTTT. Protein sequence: CAWSVRQGRSEKLFF.

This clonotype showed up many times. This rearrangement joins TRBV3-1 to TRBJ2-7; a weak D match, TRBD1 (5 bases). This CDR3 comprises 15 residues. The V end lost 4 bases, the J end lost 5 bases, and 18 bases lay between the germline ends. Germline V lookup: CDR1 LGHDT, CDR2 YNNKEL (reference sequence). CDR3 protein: CASSRWIAGSDEQYF. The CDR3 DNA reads TGTGCCAGCAGCCGATGGATTGCAGGGTCCGACGAGCAGTACTTC.

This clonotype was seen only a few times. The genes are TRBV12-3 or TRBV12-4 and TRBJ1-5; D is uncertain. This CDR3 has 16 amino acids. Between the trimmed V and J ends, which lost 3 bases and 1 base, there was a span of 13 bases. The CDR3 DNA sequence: TGTGCCAGCAGTTTCGGGCCAGCTGGAAGCAATCAGCCCCAGCATTTT. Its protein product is CASSFGPAGSNQPQHF.